The entry below describes one T cell receptor (beta chain). The antigen is unknown. The CDR3 runs 15 residues. CDR1 MGHRA and CDR2 YSYEKL come from the germline V gene. Trimming cost V 0 bases and J 6 bases; bases outside gene matches: 5. Treatment indicated: roughly 10-day PBMC culture with coronavirus spike peptide pools or control peptides (ViraFEST assay). In the ViraFEST assay, peptide-pool expansion preceded TCR sequencing of expanded clonotypes. Cultured CD4+ T cells had their DNA profiled by the Oncomine TCR Beta short-read assay. From the PCR reads, TCRdb called clonotypes with MiXCR, one entry per CDR3 protein. This sample yields about 13,000 distinct CDR3 sequences, of which roughly half are seen a single time; about a sixth belongs to the top ten. These data come from a study of vaccination and CD4 T cells after COVID-19. Overall study: Cells received overlapping spike peptides from SARS-CoV-2, HCoV-NL63, HCoV-OC43 and HCoV-229E as stimulation.

Whole-study findings and limits: Looking at convalescent patients, 304 of their 307 vaccine-specific clones were spike mono-reactive.

This TCR derives from a human donor who had recovered from COVID-19. The sequencing sample was made of CD4+ T cells from blood, cultured in vitro. This chain joins TRBV4-1 and TRBJ1-5; 7 bases are a match to TRBD1. The CDR3 coding sequence is TGCGCCAGCAGCCAAGATCAGCAGGGGGGTCAGCCCCAGCATTTT. Encoded protein: CASSQDQQGGQPQHF.